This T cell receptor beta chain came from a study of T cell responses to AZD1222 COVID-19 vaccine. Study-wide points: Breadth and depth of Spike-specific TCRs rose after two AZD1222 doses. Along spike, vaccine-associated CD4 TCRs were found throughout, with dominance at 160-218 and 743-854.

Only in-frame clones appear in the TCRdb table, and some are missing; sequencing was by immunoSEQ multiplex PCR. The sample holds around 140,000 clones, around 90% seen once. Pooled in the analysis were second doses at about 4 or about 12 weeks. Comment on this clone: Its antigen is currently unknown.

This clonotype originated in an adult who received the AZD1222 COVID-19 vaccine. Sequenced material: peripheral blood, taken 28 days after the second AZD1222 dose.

CDR3 coding DNA: TGCGCCAGCAGCCAAACGTCACGGGTAAACATTCAGTACTTC. It specifies CASSQTSRVNIQYF. V usage is TRBV4-1 and J usage is TRBJ2-4, with unresolved D. The CDR3 is made up of 14 amino acids. V was cut by 2 bases and J by 6 bases, with 11 bases left in between. Germline CDR1 reads MGHRA; CDR2 reads YSYEKL.